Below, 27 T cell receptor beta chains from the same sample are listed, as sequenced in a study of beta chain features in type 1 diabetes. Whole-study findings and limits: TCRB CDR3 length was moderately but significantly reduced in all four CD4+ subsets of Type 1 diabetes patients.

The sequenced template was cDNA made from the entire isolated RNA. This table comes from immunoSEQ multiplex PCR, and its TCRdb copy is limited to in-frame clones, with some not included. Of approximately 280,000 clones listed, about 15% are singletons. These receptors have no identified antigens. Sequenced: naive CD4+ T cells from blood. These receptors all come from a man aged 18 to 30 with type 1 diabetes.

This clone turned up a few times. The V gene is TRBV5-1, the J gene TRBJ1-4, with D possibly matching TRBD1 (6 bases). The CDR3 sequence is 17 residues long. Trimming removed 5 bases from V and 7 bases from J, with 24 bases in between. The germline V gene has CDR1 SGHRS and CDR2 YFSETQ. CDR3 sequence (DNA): TGCGCCAGCAGACAGGGAGCGGCGCCAGACCCGATTGAAAAACTGTTTTTT. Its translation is CASRQGAAPDPIEKLFF.

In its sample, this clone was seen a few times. CDR3 bases: TGTGCCAGCAGTTACACCTCGGACAGGGGGTTCGAGCAGTACTTC. Translated, it gives CASSYTSDRGFEQYF. This chain joins TRBV6-5 and TRBJ2-7; 10 bases agree with TRBD1. This CDR3 region has 15 residues. V shed 2 bases and J 6 bases; nucleotides not matched to a gene: 7. Germline V gene sequence: CDR1 MNHEY, CDR2 SVGAGI.

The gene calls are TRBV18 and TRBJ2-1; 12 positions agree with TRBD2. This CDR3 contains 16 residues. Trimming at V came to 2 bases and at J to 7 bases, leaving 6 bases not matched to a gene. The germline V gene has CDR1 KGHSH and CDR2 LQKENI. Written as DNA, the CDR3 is TGTGCCAGCTCACCAAGACTAGCGGGAGTGGGGAATGAGCAGTTCTTC. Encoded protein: CASSPRLAGVGNEQFF.

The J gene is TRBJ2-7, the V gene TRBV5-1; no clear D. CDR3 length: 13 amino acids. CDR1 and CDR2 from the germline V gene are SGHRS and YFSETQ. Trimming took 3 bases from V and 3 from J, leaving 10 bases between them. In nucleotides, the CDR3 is TGCGCCAGCAGCTCCCCCCCCCGCTACGAGCAGTACTTC. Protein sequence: CASSSPPRYEQYF.

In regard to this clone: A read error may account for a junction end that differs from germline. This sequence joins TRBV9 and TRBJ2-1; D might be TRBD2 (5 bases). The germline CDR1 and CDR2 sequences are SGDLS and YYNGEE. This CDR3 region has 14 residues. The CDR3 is CASNVDQSDGVAFF. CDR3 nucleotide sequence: TGTGCCAGCAACGTAGATCAGAGCGACGGGGTTGCGTTCTTC.

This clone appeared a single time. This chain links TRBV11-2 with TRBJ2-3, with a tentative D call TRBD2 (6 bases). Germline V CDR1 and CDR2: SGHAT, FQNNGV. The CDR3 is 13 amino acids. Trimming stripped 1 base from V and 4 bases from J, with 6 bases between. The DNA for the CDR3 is TGTGCCAGCAGCTTAGGGGGGGCAGATACGCAGTATTTT. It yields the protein CASSLGGADTQYF.

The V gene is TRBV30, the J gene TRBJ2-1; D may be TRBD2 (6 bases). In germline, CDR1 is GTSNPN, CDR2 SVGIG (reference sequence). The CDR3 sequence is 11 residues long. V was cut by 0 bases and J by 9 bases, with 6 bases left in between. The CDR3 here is CAWSVGGEQFF. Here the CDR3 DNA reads TGTGCCTGGAGTGTCGGGGGTGAGCAGTTCTTC. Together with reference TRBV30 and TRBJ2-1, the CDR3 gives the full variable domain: SQTIHQWPATLVQPVGSPLSLECTVEGTSNPNLYWYRQAAGRGLQLLFYSVGIGQISSEVPQNLSASRPQDRQFILSSKKLLLSDSGFYLCAWSVGGEQFFGPGTRLTVL.

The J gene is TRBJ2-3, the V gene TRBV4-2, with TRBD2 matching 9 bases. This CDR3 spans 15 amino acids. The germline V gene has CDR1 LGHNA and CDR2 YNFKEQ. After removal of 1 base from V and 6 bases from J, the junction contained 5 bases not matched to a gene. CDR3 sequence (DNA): TGTGCCAGCAGCCAAGGGCGGGAGGGCAGGGATACGCAGTATTTT. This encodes CASSQGREGRDTQYF.

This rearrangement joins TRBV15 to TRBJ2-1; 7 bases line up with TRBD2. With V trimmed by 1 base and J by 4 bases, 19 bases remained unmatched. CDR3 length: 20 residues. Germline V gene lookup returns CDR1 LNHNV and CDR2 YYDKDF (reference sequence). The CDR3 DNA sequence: TGTGCCACCAGCAGAGCAAGAAGGACTAGTCAAAGCCAATTTTACAATGAGCAGTTCTTC. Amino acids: CATSRARRTSQSQFYNEQFF.

The CDR3 sequence is CASSREKRYEQYF. In DNA, the CDR3 is TGTGCCAGCAGCCGCGAAAAGAGATACGAGCAGTACTTC. The chain recombines TRBV7-8 with TRBJ2-7; D gene uncertain. Germline V gives CDR1 SGHVS, CDR2 FQNEAQ. The V end lost 5 bases, the J end lost 4 bases, and 12 bases lay between the germline ends. The CDR3 has 13 amino acids. The full variable domain, with the rest looked up from reference TRBV7-8 and TRBJ2-7, is GAGVSQSPRYKVAKRGQDVALRCDPISGHVSLFWYQQALGQGPEFLTYFQNEAQLDKSGLPSDRFFAERPEGSVSTLKIQRTQQEDSAVYLCASSREKRYEQYFGPGTRLTVT.

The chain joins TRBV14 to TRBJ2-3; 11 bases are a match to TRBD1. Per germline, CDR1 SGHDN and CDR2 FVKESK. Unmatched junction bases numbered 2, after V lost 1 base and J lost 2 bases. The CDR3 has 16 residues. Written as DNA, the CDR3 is TGTGCCAGCAGCCAAGGGACAGGGGGCGTCACAGATACGCAGTATTTT. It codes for CASSQGTGGVTDTQYF.

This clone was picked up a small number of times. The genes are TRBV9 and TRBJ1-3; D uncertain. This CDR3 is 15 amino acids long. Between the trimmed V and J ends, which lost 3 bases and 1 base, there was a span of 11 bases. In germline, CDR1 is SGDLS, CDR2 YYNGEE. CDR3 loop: CASSGDNFSGNTIYF. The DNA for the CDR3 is TGTGCCAGCAGCGGCGACAACTTTTCTGGAAACACCATATATTTT.

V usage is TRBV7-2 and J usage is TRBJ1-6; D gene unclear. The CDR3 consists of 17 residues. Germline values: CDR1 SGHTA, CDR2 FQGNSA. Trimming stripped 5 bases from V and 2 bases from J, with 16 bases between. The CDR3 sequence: CASSPSSGSPYNSPLHF. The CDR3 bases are TGTGCCAGCAGCCCATCCTCGGGGAGCCCCTATAATTCACCCCTCCACTTT. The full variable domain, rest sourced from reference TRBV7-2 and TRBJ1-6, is GAGVSQSPSNKVTEKGKDVELRCDPISGHTALYWYRQSLGQGLEFLIYFQGNSAPDKSGLPSDRFSAERTGGSVSTLTIQRTQQEDSAVYLCASSPSSGSPYNSPLHFGNGTRLTVT.

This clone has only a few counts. As DNA, the CDR3 is TGTGCCAGCAGGCCCGGCGGGGGGGCGTGGTACAATGAGCAGTTCTTC. Its translation: CASRPGGGAWYNEQFF. The V call is TRBV7-9, the J call TRBJ2-1; 9 nucleotides match TRBD2. After removal of 6 bases from V and 4 bases from J, the junction contained 10 bases not matched to a gene. The CDR3 consists of 16 residues. The V gene's germline CDR1 is SEHNR and CDR2 FQNEAQ (reference sequence).

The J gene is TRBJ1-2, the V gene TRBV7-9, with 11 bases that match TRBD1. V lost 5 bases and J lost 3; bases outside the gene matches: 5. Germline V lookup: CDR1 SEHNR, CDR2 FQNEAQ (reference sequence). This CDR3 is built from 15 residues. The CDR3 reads CASSLRTGGDYGYTF. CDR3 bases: TGTGCCAGCAGCCTCCGGACAGGGGGCGACTATGGCTACACCTTC.

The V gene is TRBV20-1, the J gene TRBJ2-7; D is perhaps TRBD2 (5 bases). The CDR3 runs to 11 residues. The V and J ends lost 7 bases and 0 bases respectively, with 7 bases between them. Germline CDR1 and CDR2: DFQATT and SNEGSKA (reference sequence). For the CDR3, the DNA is TGCAGTGTCGGGGACTCCTACGAGCAGTACTTC. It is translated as CSVGDSYEQYF.

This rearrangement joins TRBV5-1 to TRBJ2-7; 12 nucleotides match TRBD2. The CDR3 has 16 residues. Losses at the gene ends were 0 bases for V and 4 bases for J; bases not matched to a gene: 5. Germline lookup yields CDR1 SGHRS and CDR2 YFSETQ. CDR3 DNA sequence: TGCGCCAGCAGCTTGGCCCCTAGCGGGGGGGCATACGAGCAGTACTTC. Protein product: CASSLAPSGGAYEQYF.

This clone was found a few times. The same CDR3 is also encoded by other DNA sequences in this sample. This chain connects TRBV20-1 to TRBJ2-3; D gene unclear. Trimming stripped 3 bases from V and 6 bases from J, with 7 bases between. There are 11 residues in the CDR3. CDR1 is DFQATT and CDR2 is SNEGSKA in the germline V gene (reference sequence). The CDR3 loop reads CSARRSDTQYF. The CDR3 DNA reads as TGCAGTGCTAGGAGGTCGGATACGCAGTATTTT.

This CDR3 reads CASSFDRVSSYEQYF. Here the CDR3 DNA reads TGTGCCAGCAGCTTCGACAGGGTAAGCTCCTACGAGCAGTACTTC. V is TRBV13 and J is TRBJ2-7; 7 bases agree with TRBD1. The CDR3 totals 15 residues. After removal of 3 bases from V and 0 bases from J, the junction contained 5 bases not matched to a gene. The V gene's germline CDR1 is PRHDT and CDR2 FYEKMQ (reference sequence).

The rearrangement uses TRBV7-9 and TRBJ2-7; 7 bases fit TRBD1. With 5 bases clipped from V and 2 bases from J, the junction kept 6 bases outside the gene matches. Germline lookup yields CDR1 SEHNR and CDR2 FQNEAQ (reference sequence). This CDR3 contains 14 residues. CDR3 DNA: TGTGCCAGCAGCCCTAGGGACAGAGCCTACGAGCAGTACTTC. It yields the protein CASSPRDRAYEQYF.

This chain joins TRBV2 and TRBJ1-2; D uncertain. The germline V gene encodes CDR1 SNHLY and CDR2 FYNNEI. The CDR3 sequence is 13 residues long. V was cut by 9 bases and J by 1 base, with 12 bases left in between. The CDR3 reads CARTLAGNYGYTF. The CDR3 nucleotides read TGTGCCAGAACTCTGGCGGGTAACTATGGCTACACCTTC.

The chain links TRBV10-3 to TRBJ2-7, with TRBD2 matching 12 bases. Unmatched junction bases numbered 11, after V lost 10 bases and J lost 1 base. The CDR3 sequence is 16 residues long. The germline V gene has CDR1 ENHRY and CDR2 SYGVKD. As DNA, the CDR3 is TGTGCCACCCGGAGACTTGGACTAGCGGGATCCTACGAGCAGTACTTC. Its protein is CATRRLGLAGSYEQYF.

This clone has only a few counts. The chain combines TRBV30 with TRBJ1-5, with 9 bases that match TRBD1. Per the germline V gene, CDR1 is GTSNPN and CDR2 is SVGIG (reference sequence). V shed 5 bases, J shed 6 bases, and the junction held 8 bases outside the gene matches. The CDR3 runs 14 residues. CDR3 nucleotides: TGTGCCTGGGGGACAGGGAGGTTTGCTCAGCCCCAGCATTTT. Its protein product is CAWGTGRFAQPQHF.

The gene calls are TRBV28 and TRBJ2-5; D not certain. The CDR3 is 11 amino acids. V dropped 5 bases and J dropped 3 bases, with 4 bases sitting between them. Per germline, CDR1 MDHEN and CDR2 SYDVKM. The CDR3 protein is CASSGEETQYF. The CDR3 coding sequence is TGTGCCAGCAGTGGAGAAGAGACCCAGTACTTC.

This CDR3 is CASSYKGTGPNQPQHF. The CDR3 DNA follows: TGTGCCAGCAGCTACAAGGGGACAGGTCCTAATCAGCCCCAGCATTTT. The chain carries TRBV7-2 and TRBJ1-5, with 8 bases that match TRBD1. CDR3 length: 16 amino acids. The V and J ends lost 4 bases and 4 bases, in that order; junction bases with no gene match: 9. The germline gives CDR1 SGHTA, CDR2 FQGNSA.

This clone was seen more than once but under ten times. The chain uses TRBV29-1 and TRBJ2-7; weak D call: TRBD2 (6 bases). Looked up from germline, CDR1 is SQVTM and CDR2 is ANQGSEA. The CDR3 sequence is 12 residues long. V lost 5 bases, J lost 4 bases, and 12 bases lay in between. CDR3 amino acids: CSVLAGRYEQYF. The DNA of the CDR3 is TGCAGCGTTCTAGCAGGGAGGTACGAGCAGTACTTC.

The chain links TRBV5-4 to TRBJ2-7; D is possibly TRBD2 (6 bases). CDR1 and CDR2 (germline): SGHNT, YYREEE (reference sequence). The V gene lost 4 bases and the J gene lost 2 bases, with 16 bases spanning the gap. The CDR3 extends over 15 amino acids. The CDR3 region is CASSGELRDPYEQYF. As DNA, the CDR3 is TGTGCCAGCAGCGGCGAGTTGCGGGACCCCTACGAGCAGTACTTC.